This paragraph covers one T cell receptor beta chain sequence. This entry comes from a study of T-cell memory formation after mild COVID-19. After removal of 7 bases from V and 7 bases from J, the junction contained 6 bases not matched to a gene. Germline CDR1 reads SQVTM; CDR2 reads ANQGSEA. The CDR3 length is 14 residues. TCRdb called the 5' RACE reads again in MiXCR, with one record for every CDR3 protein. The table has 550,000 to 650,000 distinct CDR3 sequences, roughly 17% seen once. Sequenced input: PBMCs or a T cell subset sorted from them (not recorded which). The TCR comes from an adult woman who had mild COVID-19 (a few samples of this study predate the infection). Cell type and time point are not known. The J gene is TRBJ2-1, the V gene TRBV29-1; TRBD2 matches 14 bases. The CDR3 coding sequence is TGCAGCGCTGGGGGGACTAGCGGGAGTAATGAGCAGTTCTTC. As protein: CSAGGTSGSNEQFF.